Shown below are 12 T cell receptor beta chains from a single sample sequenced in a study of cytomegalovirus exposure and HLA in healthy donors (TCRdb year 2017). The library was built by means of the immunoSEQ multiplex PCR assay. The multiplex PCR relied on a mix of 60 forward primers for TCR Vbeta segments and 13 reverse primers for TCR Jbeta segments. Entries here come from immuneACCESS through TCRdb and include only in-frame sequences with V and J called. Some clones fail to appear in such tables; in the studies checked, an unresolved V gene covers under half of the shortfall, and the cause of the remainder is unknown. The sample table holds about 150,000 clones, of which roughly 90% were seen once. The top ten constitute around 0.5% of the sample. Specimen: PBMCs. These receptor sequences come from a woman between 40 and 50 years old in good health and CMV-seronegative.

The genes are TRBV5-4 and TRBJ2-5; TRBD2 is a possible D gene (5 bases). Germline V gives CDR1 SGHNT, CDR2 YYREEE (reference sequence). The CDR3 totals 14 residues. V gave up 4 bases and J gave up 5 bases, with 15 bases separating them. The CDR3, as DNA: TGTGCCAGCAGCGACGGACTTACCGGGGAGACCCAGTACTTC. It yields the protein CASSDGLTGETQYF.

The chain combines TRBV6-5 with TRBJ1-4; the D gene is possibly TRBD1 (5 bases). The CDR3 consists of 13 residues. CDR1 MNHEY and CDR2 SVGAGI come from the germline V gene. V was trimmed by 10 bases and J by 5 bases, leaving 14 bases between them. CDR3 DNA sequence: TGTGCCACACGACTGGCAGGGAATGAAAAACTGTTTTTT. It is translated as CATRLAGNEKLFF.

The chain uses TRBV9 and TRBJ2-5; 13 positions match TRBD2. Germline loops: CDR1 SGDLS, CDR2 YYNGEE. The CDR3 is made up of 16 amino acids. V was pared by 7 bases and J by 4 bases, with 10 bases of the junction left unmatched. DNA for the CDR3: TGTGCCAGCTCTCCGGGACTAGCGGGATACCGAGAGACCCAGTACTTC. Translation gives CASSPGLAGYRETQYF.

V is TRBV19 and J is TRBJ2-1, with D unresolved. Germline V gene lookup returns CDR1 LNHDA and CDR2 SQIVND (reference sequence). The CDR3 sequence is 14 residues long. Trimming pared 7 bases from V and 0 bases from J, leaving 10 bases between. Here the CDR3 reads CASNSGGSYNEQFF. The CDR3 region has the DNA TGTGCCAGTAACTCGGGTGGCTCCTACAATGAGCAGTTCTTC.

V is TRBV7-6 and J is TRBJ2-5, with 7 bases aligning to TRBD2. Trimming at V came to 5 bases and at J to 5 bases, leaving 14 bases not matched to a gene. Germline CDR1 reads SGHVS; CDR2 reads FNYEAQ. This CDR3 is 16 amino acids long. CDR3 nucleotides: TGTGCCAGCAGCCTGGGGCGGGAGAAGCTCGGGGAGACCCAGTACTTC. Translation gives CASSLGREKLGETQYF.

This chain joins TRBV2 and TRBJ2-7; TRBD1 aligns across 9 bases. J lost 5 bases, V lost 8 bases, and 7 bases had no gene match. Germline CDR1 and CDR2: SNHLY and FYNNEI. The CDR3 runs to 13 residues. The CDR3 here is CASFDRGSHEQYF. Written as DNA, the CDR3 is TGTGCCAGCTTCGACAGGGGGTCCCACGAGCAGTACTTC.

V usage is TRBV10-3 and J usage is TRBJ1-2; TRBD1 matches 7 bases. V shed 7 bases, J shed 6 bases, and the junction held 5 bases outside the gene matches. This CDR3 region has 12 residues. CDR1 and CDR2 from the germline V gene are ENHRY and SYGVKD. The chain's CDR3 is CAITVDRDGYTF. CDR3 in DNA: TGTGCCATCACCGTAGACAGGGATGGCTACACCTTC.

The rearrangement links TRBV5-4 to TRBJ2-5; 8 bases line up with TRBD2. Germline CDR1 reads SGHNT; CDR2 reads YYREEE (reference sequence). After removal of 6 bases from V and 5 bases from J, the junction contained 9 bases not matched to a gene. The CDR3 has 14 residues. CDR3 nucleotide sequence: TGTGCCAGCAAGGCGGGAGGTGGTAGGGAGACCCAGTACTTC. Its protein is CASKAGGGRETQYF.

As concerns this clone: The sample holds other DNA sequences that translate to the same CDR3. V and J are TRBV6-5 and TRBJ2-4, with TRBD1 as a possible D gene (6 bases). The V end was cut by 2 bases, the J end by 1 base, with 6 bases between. CDR1 is MNHEY and CDR2 is SVGAGI in the germline V gene. The CDR3 runs 14 residues. The CDR3 nucleotides read TGTGCCAGCAGTTACGACAGGGCCAAAAACATTCAGTACTTC. Protein product: CASSYDRAKNIQYF.

For the CDR3, the DNA is TGCGCCAGCAGGGGACAGGGAGGCGGGGAGCTGTTTTTT. Protein product: CASRGQGGGELFF. V usage is TRBV5-1 and J usage is TRBJ2-2, with TRBD1 matching 9 bases. The CDR3 is 13 residues long. With 5 bases clipped from V and 7 bases from J, the junction kept 3 bases outside the gene matches. CDR1 and CDR2 from the germline V gene are SGHRS and YFSETQ.

The V call is TRBV4-1, the J call TRBJ2-3; unclear D gene. V lost 0 bases to trimming and J lost 7 bases, with 5 bases between them. CDR3 length: 12 amino acids. Looked up from germline, CDR1 is MGHRA and CDR2 is YSYEKL. The CDR3 DNA is TGCGCCAGCAGCCAAGATGTAAATACGCAGTATTTT. It specifies CASSQDVNTQYF.

This sequence joins TRBV7-8 and TRBJ2-6; TRBD1 agrees at 9 bases. This CDR3 comprises 17 residues. Trimming took 2 bases from V and 2 from J; bases not matched to a gene: 4. CDR1 SGHVS and CDR2 FQNEAQ come from the germline V gene. CDR3 loop: CASSLQDRGTGANVLTF. CDR3 DNA sequence: TGTGCCAGCAGCTTACAGGACAGGGGAACTGGGGCCAACGTCCTGACTTTC.